Below, one T cell receptor beta chain is given with its context. This clone came up a few times. No antigen is known for it. No quality values exist for individual bases; no much larger clone is one base distant. The cysteine opens and the phenylalanine closes a CDR3 of 15 amino acids. The entry retains the CDR3 DNA only, 45 bases that are in frame from base 1. Trimming costs V 11 bases and J 4 bases, and their ends lie 22 bases apart. Sequences SNHLY (CDR1) and FYNNEI (CDR2) are obtained from the germline V gene. TCRbeta CDR3 regions were amplified from genomic DNA using the immunoSEQ Assay, a bias-controlled multiplex PCR. The paper's processing steps were these. Within the assay, amplification of reference gene primers was used to estimate how many nucleated cells each sample contained. To quantify the absolute abundance of each unique TCRbeta CDR3 rearrangement, sequence reads were collapsed and filtered. For each sample, productive Simpson clonality was calculated as the square root of Simpson's diversity index over productive rearrangements. The table comes from immuneACCESS by way of TCRdb, which keeps in-frame sequences with V and J called. Part of the clones is missing from these tables; in studies checked, under half for an unresolved V gene and the rest for unknown reasons. The V and J calls and clone size were taken over from that table, and D and trimming were inferred from the DNA. The sample includes a few hundred thousand clones, with about 91% observed a single time. The top ten hold roughly an eighth of the sample.

This sample was taken from a study of blood T cell repertoires in COVID-19 (dated by TCRdb to about 2020). General notes on the study: The collaborator samples originated in the United States, Italy and Spain and spanned the acute and convalescent phases of COVID-19. Where available, HLA class I and class II types were obtained from metadata supplied by the sample provider rather than from assay-based typing. Sample metadata almost always included a de-identified subject ID, COVID-19 status, age in years and sex. Deeply sampled blood TCRbeta repertoires from subjects exposed to, actively infected with, or recovered from COVID-19 were included in the dataset. The prospective study material was composed of cDNA or gDNA derived from T cells, B-cell-depleted T cells, or PBMCs. The repertoires were made available in a free public database intended to serve as a resource for research on the immune response to SARS-CoV-2. The samples were drawn from the first 160 participants of the ongoing ImmuneRACE study and from 1,200 or so subjects provided by 6 global collaborators. Broader findings and caveats from the paper: Clinical and demographic metadata were provided uncurated, with the amount varying by source and participant.

Whole blood was collected in K2EDTA tubes by collaborating institutions according to the institutions' own protocols. Collaborator samples were shipped for TCRbeta analysis as frozen whole blood, isolated PBMCs, or DNA extracted from either sample type. The chain employs TRBV2 and TRBJ2-3; matching of 5 bases hints at TRBD2 as the D gene. The clonotype comes from a woman in her sixties with acute or convalescent COVID-19. The sample taken for sequencing was peripheral blood. The DNA sequence reads TGTGCCGGAGGATATTTTCAGGTGATGGCAGATACGCAGTATTTT. Translation gives CAGGYFQVMADTQYF.